The entry below gives a single TCR beta chain sequence along with its context. The data originate from a study of blood T cell repertoires in COVID-19. Study-level information: From T cells, B-cell-depleted T cells, or PBMCs came the material, which was cDNA or gDNA.

Authors' processing steps: Amplification with reference gene primers provided the estimates of nucleated cell counts. TCRdb keeps only in-frame clones here, not all; method: immunoSEQ multiplex PCR. V and J calls and clone size are those listed in that table; D and trimming were worked out from the DNA. There are about 140,000 clones in the sample; 75% to 80% occur only once, and around 2.9% lies in the top ten. Trimming took off 0 bases at V and 1 base at J, with 7 bases between the two ends. This CDR3 is built from 14 residues. Germline-derived CDR1 and CDR2 are WSHSY and SAAADI. In terms of age and location, participants ranged from roughly 18 to 89 years and lived in fewer than 30 US areas. Donors in Cohort 3 who had recovered were those with two negative PCRs, healthcare professional clearance, or resolution of their symptoms.

V and J are TRBV10-2 and TRBJ2-7; no firm D call. The source of this sequence is a woman in her forties or fifties who had recovered from COVID-19. The specimen was PBMCs or T cells enriched from blood (not recorded which). The CDR3 DNA sequence: TGCGCCAGCAGTGAGTCTGACGGGTCCTACGAGCAGTACTTC. Translating gives CASSESDGSYEQYF.